The 8 T cell receptor beta chains listed next were all sequenced from one sample in a study of tumor-infiltrating lymphocytes in primary liver carcinoma. Making TCR beta cDNA involved 400 to 600 ng total RNA and a constant-region primer. Libraries of TCR beta came from three nested multiplex PCR rounds with slightly modified ARM-PCR. Investigators reported that the first two PCR rounds, at 10 to 11 cycles each, used TRBV1-TRBV30 forward primers with a C-beta reverse primer. TCRdb processed the multiplex PCR reads anew with MiXCR; each CDR3 protein has one entry. Of hundreds of thousands of distinct CDR3 sequences listed, 50% to 75% are singletons. Unsorted whole blood supplied the blood RNA, and germline DNA was isolated too. Sequences were obtained from peripheral blood. All receptors derive from a woman aged 25 to 39 with primary liver carcinoma and hepatitis B virus infection.

The chain links TRBV13 to TRBJ1-1; TRBD1 is a possible D gene (6 bases). CDR1 and CDR2 from the germline V gene are PRHDT and FYEKMQ (reference sequence). V was shortened by 11 bases and J by 2 bases, with 21 bases between the two germline ends. This CDR3 comprises 15 residues. CDR3 loop: CASRRRGDRNTEAFF. CDR3 DNA sequence: TGTGCCTCCCGGCGGAGGGGGGATCGTAACACTGAAGCTTTCTTT.

The rearrangement joins TRBV4-1 to TRBJ2-7; possibly TRBD1 or TRBD2 for D (5 bases each). With 3 bases removed from V and 6 bases from J, the gap between germline ends came to 15 bases. The germline V gene encodes CDR1 MGHRA and CDR2 YSYEKL. The CDR3 sequence is 14 residues long. The CDR3 is CASSQPGTRSEQYF. The DNA of the CDR3 is TGCGCCAGCAGCCAGCCAGGGACCCGGTCCGAGCAGTACTTC.

In the case of this clonotype: Its ends do not fully match the called genes, so a read error is possible. This chain links TRBV11-2 with TRBJ2-3; D might be TRBD1 (5 bases). Germline V lookup: CDR1 SGHAT, CDR2 FQNNGV. The CDR3 is 15 residues long. CDR3 DNA sequence: TGTGCCAACAGCCCAGGCGAACTGGACACAGATACGCACTATTTT. Translation gives CANSPGELDTDTHYF.

This clonotype was found once. The conserved final phenylalanine or tryptophan is absent from the CDR3, which likely points to a read error. The chain uses TRBV5-1 and TRBJ2-1; 8 bases line up with TRBD1. The CDR3 loop spans 15 amino acids. Germline-derived CDR1 and CDR2 are SGHRS and YFSETQ. The CDR3 sequence is CAGSFGTGTYNEQFL. CDR3 coding DNA: TGCGCCGGCAGCTTCGGGACAGGAACCTACAATGAGCAGTTCTTA.

There are many counts of this clonotype. This chain links TRBV12-3 or TRBV12-4 with TRBJ2-3; TRBD1 matches at 9 bases. The CDR3 is 14 amino acids. V lost 6 bases and J lost 5; bases outside the gene matches: 6. CDR3 DNA: TGTGCCAGCAGCCGCCGGGACAGGGTAGATACGCAGTATTTT. It encodes CASSRRDRVDTQYF.

The chain has TRBV12-3 or TRBV12-4 and TRBJ2-2; D remains ambiguous. The CDR3 consists of 13 residues. The V end was cut by 6 bases, the J end by 4 bases, with 9 bases between. The DNA of the CDR3 is TGTGCCAGCAGATCCCAAAGCACCGGGGAGCTGTTTTTT. It specifies CASRSQSTGELFF.

About this clonotype: This could be a read error, since a much larger clone is one nucleotide away. The chain uses TRBV29-1 and TRBJ2-1, with 8 nucleotides matching TRBD1. The CDR3 is 11 residues long. Per germline, CDR1 SQVTM and CDR2 ANQGSEA. V was pared by 6 bases and J by 15 bases, with 10 bases of the junction left unmatched. CDR3 region: CSVGDQGAMFF. CDR3 nucleotide sequence: TGCAGCGTGGGGGATCAGGGGGCTATGTTCTTC.

This clonotype was counted only a few times. The chain couples TRBV6-2 or TRBV6-3 to TRBJ1-1; D is unresolved. CDR1 MNHEY and CDR2 SVGEGT come from the germline V gene. This CDR3 has 14 residues. Trimming left V 6 bases short and J 2 bases short, with 13 bases between. CDR3 residues: CASRHRETNTEAFF. The CDR3 DNA follows: TGTGCCAGCAGGCACCGGGAAACAAACACTGAAGCTTTCTTT.